These 27 T cell receptor beta chains were sequenced from one sample in a study of T cell responses to AZD1222 COVID-19 vaccine. Produced via immunoSEQ multiplex PCR; TCRdb's table is partial and in-frame only. This table holds fewer than 130,000 clones, 87% found once. The specimen was peripheral blood, collected on day 0 of AZD1222 vaccination. These receptors all come from an adult in good health.

The chain couples TRBV7-2 to TRBJ2-4, with D hard to call. Trimming stripped 1 base from V and 0 bases from J, with 7 bases between. Per germline, CDR1 SGHTA and CDR2 FQGNSA. The CDR3 length is 15 residues. Written as DNA, the CDR3 is TGTGCCAGCAGCTTAGTGGACGTAGCCAAAAACATTCAGTACTTC. Protein: CASSLVDVAKNIQYF.

In nucleotides, the CDR3 is TGTGCCAGCAGCGCCCTCCGGGGAAGACTCGTCACTGAAGCTTTCTTT. It codes for CASSALRGRLVTEAFF. This sequence joins TRBV7-2 and TRBJ1-1; D not certain. V dropped 5 bases and J dropped 4 bases, with 20 bases sitting between them. CDR1 SGHTA and CDR2 FQGNSA come from the germline V gene. CDR3 length: 16 amino acids.

This clone was recorded only once. The chain combines TRBV19 with TRBJ2-1, with D possibly TRBD2 on 6 matching bases. The CDR3 extends over 15 amino acids. Trimming cost V 6 bases and J 5 bases, with 17 bases left between them. CDR1 and CDR2 (germline): LNHDA, SQIVND (reference sequence). DNA for the CDR3: TGTGCCAGTAGCCAACTAAGCGGGCGTAACAATGAGCAGTTCTTC. Its translation is CASSQLSGRNNEQFF.

V is TRBV7-2 and J is TRBJ1-3; maybe TRBD1 (5 bases). Germline CDR1 reads SGHTA; CDR2 reads FQGNSA. This CDR3 spans 16 amino acids. Deletions cut 2 bases from V and 0 bases from J, with 11 bases between. This chain's CDR3 is CASSLRTTGSGNTIYF. In DNA form, the CDR3 reads TGTGCCAGCAGCTTACGGACAACAGGCTCTGGAAACACCATATATTTT.

This chain links TRBV6-5 with TRBJ2-5; 9 positions match TRBD1. The CDR3 loop spans 14 amino acids. Germline V gene data show CDR1 as MNHEY and CDR2 as SVGAGI. The ends lost 7 bases at V and 3 bases at J; junction bases unmatched: 6. In DNA form, the CDR3 reads TGTGCCAGCATCGGGGACAGGGTTAAAGAGACCCAGTACTTC. The encoded protein is CASIGDRVKETQYF.

This clone is medium-sized in the sample. The J gene is TRBJ1-6, the V gene TRBV12-3 or TRBV12-4; no reliable D call. V gave up 6 bases and J gave up 10 bases, with 13 bases separating them. The CDR3 runs to 13 residues. Here the CDR3 DNA reads TGTGCCAGCAGCCTGGGTGTGGGGTCACCCCTCCACTTT. Its translation: CASSLGVGSPLHF.

V gene TRBV6-1 combines with J gene TRBJ1-1; 7 nucleotides line up with TRBD1. The CDR3 loop spans 16 amino acids. Germline trimming cut 3 bases from V and 1 base from J; bases unmatched to any gene: 8. The V gene's germline CDR1 is MNHNS and CDR2 SASEGT. The CDR3 region is CASSDQGEPTNTEAFF. The CDR3 DNA follows: TGTGCCAGCAGTGATCAGGGGGAACCAACGAACACTGAAGCTTTCTTT.

This chain uses TRBV6-6 with TRBJ1-4; D is unclear. Germline V gene lookup returns CDR1 MNHNY and CDR2 SVGAGI (reference sequence). The CDR3 has 14 residues. V lost 2 bases and J 7 bases, leaving 11 bases between the germline ends. This CDR3 is CASSYERVGEKLFF. The CDR3 DNA follows: TGTGCCAGCAGTTACGAGAGGGTGGGTGAAAAACTGTTTTTT.

Only one count was recorded for this clone. The V gene is TRBV4-2, the J gene TRBJ2-1; 16 nucleotides match TRBD2. Germline assignment: CDR1 LGHNA and CDR2 YNFKEQ. V lost 3 bases to trimming and J lost 7 bases; unmatched junction nucleotides: 6. This CDR3 comprises 17 residues. CDR3 nucleotide sequence: TGTGCCAGCAGCCAGCAGGGACTAGCGGGGGGGCGAAATGAGCAGTTCTTC. Amino acid sequence: CASSQQGLAGGRNEQFF.

The V call is TRBV18, the J call TRBJ1-1; D unclear. CDR3 length equals 15 residues. Germline lookup yields CDR1 KGHSH and CDR2 LQKENI. V lost 3 bases to trimming and J lost 1 base, with 12 bases between them. The CDR3, as DNA: TGTGCCAGCTCACCCAATAGCGGAGGGAACACTGAAGCTTTCTTT. This translates into CASSPNSGGNTEAFF.

The rearrangement uses TRBV7-3 and TRBJ1-2; 7 bases fit TRBD1. Germline CDR1 is SGHTA and CDR2 is FQGTGA. V trimming: 1 base; J trimming: 6 bases; junction bases outside the gene matches: 5. The CDR3 totals 14 residues. As DNA, the CDR3 is TGTGCCAGCAGCTTAAGACGACAGGGTGATGGCTACACCTTC. Residues: CASSLRRQGDGYTF.

This rearrangement joins TRBV11-1 to TRBJ1-1, with 7 bases that match TRBD1. The germline gives CDR1 SGHAT, CDR2 FQDESV (reference sequence). The CDR3 is made up of 14 amino acids. V dropped 5 bases and J dropped 3; count of bases not matched to a gene: 6. The CDR3 region has the DNA TGTGCCAGCAGCATCGACAGGGCTTACACTGAAGCTTTCTTT. Translation: CASSIDRAYTEAFF.

The rearrangement uses TRBV7-2 and TRBJ1-5; D remains unclear. Germline lookup yields CDR1 SGHTA and CDR2 FQGNSA. Trimming took off 2 bases at V and 1 base at J, with 6 bases between the two ends. This CDR3 is built from 14 residues. The CDR3 loop is CASSLYPSNQPQHF. The CDR3 nucleotides read TGTGCCAGCAGCTTATACCCGAGCAATCAGCCCCAGCATTTT. Using reference TRBV7-2 and TRBJ1-5 for the parts outside the CDR3, the full variable domain is GAGVSQSPSNKVTEKGKDVELRCDPISGHTALYWYRQSLGQGLEFLIYFQGNSAPDKSGLPSDRFSAERTGGSVSTLTIQRTQQEDSAVYLCASSLYPSNQPQHFGDGTRLSIL.

The chain has TRBV11-2 and TRBJ2-2; D is ambiguous. This CDR3 has 15 amino acids. V lost 2 bases and J 5 bases, leaving 12 bases between the germline ends. The germline V gene has CDR1 SGHAT and CDR2 FQNNGV. The CDR3 sequence: CASSLNSGATGELFF. The CDR3 nucleotides are TGTGCCAGCAGCTTAAACTCAGGCGCGACCGGGGAGCTGTTTTTT.

This chain links TRBV10-3 with TRBJ1-6; a weak D match, TRBD1 (5 bases). This CDR3 is 16 amino acids long. The V gene lost 0 bases and the J gene lost 7 bases, with 13 bases spanning the gap. CDR1 and CDR2 (germline): ENHRY, SYGVKD. Here the CDR3 DNA reads TGTGCCATCAGTGAGTCCCCGCCGGGGGAGAATTCACCCCTCCACTTT. Amino acid sequence: CAISESPPGENSPLHF.

The chain carries TRBV9 and TRBJ1-2; TRBD1 aligns across 11 bases. The V and J ends lost 4 bases and 5 bases, in that order; junction bases with no gene match: 10. The CDR3 contains 16 residues. CDR1 is SGDLS and CDR2 is YYNGEE in the germline V gene. In DNA form, the CDR3 reads TGTGCCAGCAGCCCCTGGACAGGGGGCGTAGGGTATGGCTACACCTTC. This codes for CASSPWTGGVGYGYTF. The full variable domain, with the rest looked up from reference TRBV9 and TRBJ1-2, is DSGVTQTPKHLITATGQRVTLRCSPRSGDLSVYWYQQSLDQGLQFLIQYYNGEERAKGNILERFSAQQFPDLHSELNLSSLELGDSALYFCASSPWTGGVGYGYTFGSGTRLTVV.

The J gene is TRBJ1-3, the V gene TRBV7-9; D is ambiguous. The germline V gene encodes CDR1 SEHNR and CDR2 FQNEAQ (reference sequence). The germline V and J ends were trimmed by 1 base and 7 bases, with 14 bases remaining between them. This CDR3 region has 15 residues. The CDR3 loop reads CASSLVTVRPNTIYF. In nucleotides, the CDR3 is TGTGCCAGCAGCTTAGTGACCGTCAGACCGAACACCATATATTTT.

This chain uses TRBV19 with TRBJ1-1; 8 bases are a match to TRBD1. Trimming cost V 3 bases and J 1 base; bases outside gene matches: 4. Germline V CDR1 and CDR2: LNHDA, SQIVND (reference sequence). This CDR3 has 15 amino acids. The CDR3 DNA reads as TGTGCCAGTAGTATTCGGACAGGGCGGAACACTGAAGCTTTCTTT. Its translation: CASSIRTGRNTEAFF.

This rearrangement joins TRBV18 to TRBJ1-4; D uncertain. The CDR3 consists of 14 residues. Deletions cut 0 bases from V and 7 bases from J, with 9 bases between. Germline values: CDR1 KGHSH, CDR2 LQKENI. The CDR3 is CASSPPLGVEKLFF. The CDR3 region has the DNA TGTGCCAGCTCACCACCCCTCGGGGTTGAAAAACTGTTTTTT.

The gene calls are TRBV4-3 and TRBJ2-5; 12 nucleotides match TRBD2. Unmatched junction bases numbered 4, after V lost 0 bases and J lost 5 bases. The CDR3 contains 16 residues. The germline V gene encodes CDR1 LGHNA and CDR2 YSLEER. The CDR3 is CASSQDLAGGRETQYF. The CDR3 DNA reads as TGCGCCAGCAGCCAAGATCTAGCGGGGGGGCGGGAGACCCAGTACTTC.

The V and J genes are TRBV2 and TRBJ1-5, with D possibly TRBD1 on 6 matching bases. This CDR3 is built from 13 residues. Trimming took off 6 bases at V and 6 bases at J, with 12 bases between the two ends. CDR1 SNHLY and CDR2 FYNNEI come from the germline V gene. The CDR3 DNA is TGTGCCAGCAGCAGGGGTGCCGGTCAGCCCCAGCATTTT. The encoded protein is CASSRGAGQPQHF.

This clone occurred once. The chain carries TRBV29-1 and TRBJ2-3; 7 bases are shared with TRBD2. The trim removed 4 bases at V and 8 bases at J, leaving 0 bases unmatched. Germline assignment: CDR1 SQVTM and CDR2 ANQGSEA. This CDR3 spans 10 amino acids. The CDR3 spells CSVGEGTQYF. The DNA for the CDR3 is TGCAGCGTTGGGGAGGGTACGCAGTATTTT.

In its sample, this clone was seen once. V and J are TRBV6-6 and TRBJ2-5, with 8 bases aligning to TRBD1. With 4 bases clipped from V and 1 base from J, the junction kept 5 bases outside the gene matches. CDR1 is MNHNY, CDR2 SVGAGI, per germline (reference sequence). The CDR3 extends over 15 amino acids. The CDR3: CASSFRGTGQETQYF. CDR3 nucleotide sequence: TGTGCCAGCAGTTTCCGTGGGACAGGCCAAGAGACCCAGTACTTC.

Notes on this clone: The sample has other DNA sequences that encode this CDR3 too. The V and J genes are TRBV7-9 and TRBJ1-1, with D hard to call. V lost 3 bases, J lost 1 base, and 6 bases lay in between. Per the germline V gene, CDR1 is SEHNR and CDR2 is FQNEAQ (reference sequence). The CDR3 is 13 amino acids. The CDR3: CASSLSGNTEAFF. DNA for the CDR3: TGTGCCAGCAGCTTGAGCGGGAACACTGAAGCTTTCTTT.

The chain couples TRBV14 to TRBJ1-4; 7 bases are a match to TRBD1. This CDR3 spans 16 amino acids. CDR1 is SGHDN, CDR2 FVKESK, per germline. V gave up 4 bases and J gave up 7 bases; unmatched junction bases: 12. The CDR3 region has the DNA TGTGCCAGCAGCCGTCGGGCAGGGGGGTTAGGTGAAAAACTGTTTTTT. Encoded protein: CASSRRAGGLGEKLFF.

V is TRBV7-2 and J is TRBJ2-3, with unresolved D. Trimming took off 1 base at V and 3 bases at J, with 5 bases between the two ends. The CDR3 runs 13 residues. CDR1 SGHTA and CDR2 FQGNSA come from the germline V gene. CDR3: CASSLVGTDTQYF. Written as DNA, the CDR3 is TGTGCCAGCAGCTTAGTAGGGACAGATACGCAGTATTTT. The full variable domain, completed using reference TRBV7-2 and TRBJ2-3, is GAGVSQSPSNKVTEKGKDVELRCDPISGHTALYWYRQSLGQGLEFLIYFQGNSAPDKSGLPSDRFSAERTGGSVSTLTIQRTQQEDSAVYLCASSLVGTDTQYFGPGTRLTVL.

CDR3 region: CASRSGTSNTGELFF. CDR3 bases: TGTGCCAGCAGATCCGGGACTAGTAACACCGGGGAGCTGTTTTTT. The V gene is TRBV7-2, the J gene TRBJ2-2, with 8 bases lining up with TRBD2. Losses at the gene ends were 6 bases for V and 2 bases for J; bases not matched to a gene: 5. The germline V gene encodes CDR1 SGHTA and CDR2 FQGNSA. CDR3 length equals 15 residues. Complete variable domain (other parts from reference TRBV7-2 and TRBJ2-2): GAGVSQSPSNKVTEKGKDVELRCDPISGHTALYWYRQSLGQGLEFLIYFQGNSAPDKSGLPSDRFSAERTGGSVSTLTIQRTQQEDSAVYLCASRSGTSNTGELFFGEGSRLTVL.